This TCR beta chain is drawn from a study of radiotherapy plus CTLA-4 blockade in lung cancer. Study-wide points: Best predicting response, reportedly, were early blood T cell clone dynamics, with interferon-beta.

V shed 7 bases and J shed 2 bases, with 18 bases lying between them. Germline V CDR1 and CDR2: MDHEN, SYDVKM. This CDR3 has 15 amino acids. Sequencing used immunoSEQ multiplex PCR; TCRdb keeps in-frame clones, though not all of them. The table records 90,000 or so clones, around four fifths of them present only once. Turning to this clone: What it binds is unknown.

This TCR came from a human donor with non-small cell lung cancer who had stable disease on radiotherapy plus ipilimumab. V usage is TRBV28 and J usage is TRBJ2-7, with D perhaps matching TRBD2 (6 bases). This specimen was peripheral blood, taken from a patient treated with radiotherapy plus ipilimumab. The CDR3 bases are TGTGCCAGCACCCCAAATCGGGGGATTCCCTACGAGCAGTACTTC. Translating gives CASTPNRGIPYEQYF.